This TCR beta chain emerged from a study of human T cells and chemical hapten exposure. The wider study: Small pooled library volume differences mainly caused per-sample TCR yield variation.

This clonotype was picked up many times. The antigen is undetermined. General study points: There was no change with DPC sensitization in TCRs above 1 in 1000 frequency.

The study's library attached unique molecular identifiers to single cDNA molecules. Per the study methods: The median was around 89,000 TCRs per sample, ranging roughly 20,000 to 750,000. Via MiXCR, TCRdb re-called the 5' RACE reads, giving one row per CDR3 protein. The V and J calls and clone size are TCRdb's, not the authors'. The data hold 130,000 or so distinct CDR3 sequences, with about 4% observed a single time. The CDR3 runs 14 residues. Trimming removed 3 bases from V and 3 bases from J, with 8 bases in between. Whole blood that had not been fractionated was the source of extracted total RNA. The TCR was taken from a female donor in good health. The chain links TRBV12-3 or TRBV12-4 to TRBJ1-4; D is unclear. CDR3 in DNA: TGTGCCAGCAGTTTGGGTGGTTCTAATGAAAAACTGTTTTTT. As protein: CASSLGGSNEKLFF.